This T cell receptor (beta chain) was profiled in a study of T cell responses to AZD1222 COVID-19 vaccine (dated by TCRdb to the early 2020s). At the level of the whole study: AZD1222 recipients whose second dose came at about 4 weeks and those whose second dose came at about 12 weeks were combined into one group, since spike-specific TCR depth and breadth did not differ between the two schedules. A total of around 240 trial participants underwent TCR sequencing, of whom nearly 210 received two doses of AZD1222 and 26 received two doses of the MenACWY control vaccine. Trial participants were enrolled by age into subgroups of 18-55, 56-69 and 70-plus years, and around 150, 28 and 57 TCR-sequenced participants, respectively, were included in these subgroups. Overall study outcomes, separate from this receptor: Participants were mostly white British, with more females than males. The authors suggested clonal diversity may have been underestimated. Because no day 14 peak-response samples were available, the repertoires could be characterized only after the peak T cell response. The vaccine-associated CD4 TCRs covered the entire spike protein, and the dominant responses fell in regions 160-218 and 743-854. In the small 56-69-year group, the increase in depth fell short of significance, most likely because of low power. Reportedly, close to half of the unique spike-specific TCRs recognized epitopes lying outside the regions that are mutated in the B.1.351 and B.1.1.7 variants. Only five or six AZD1222 recipients were SARS-CoV-2 seropositive at baseline, limiting conclusions about previously exposed vaccinees. A significant rise in spike-specific TCR breadth and depth was observed after two AZD1222 doses relative to day 0 and relative to MenACWY recipients.

The CDR3 regions of human TCRbeta chains were analyzed by immunosequencing. The authors' analysis ran thus. TCRs in the repertoires were compared against a reference library of SARS-CoV-2-specific TCRs that had been generated with the MIRA antigen-specificity platform. Breadth meant the fraction of unique TCRs that were SARS-CoV-2-associated, whereas depth meant the fraction of total T cells that were SARS-CoV-2-associated. Using the MIRA data, each spike-specific TCR was mapped to the spike region that the TCR reacts to and placed in a CD4 or CD8 class. Log10-transformed breadth and depth values were compared by one-way ANOVA with Sidak's multiple comparisons tests. TCRdb re-hosts the immuneACCESS table, in-frame sequences only. Its copies lack some clones; in the studies checked, an unresolved V gene accounts for under half of them, and the cause for the rest is not known. V, J and clone size were drawn from that table, and D and trimming were deduced from the DNA. The sample table shows roughly 150,000 clones, and around 91% are seen once. The ten top clones hold 5% of the sample.

Turning to this clone: It lacks a known antigen. No much larger clone exists at a distance of one base, and base qualities are not known.

Taken with the paper, the label for time point translates to: baseline before first vaccination. Vaccinee samples were obtained from the UK trials COV001 and COV002, which included a single-blind randomized controlled phase 2/3 trial of AZD1222 (ChAdOx1 nCoV-19) in healthy adults. For TCRbeta chain sequencing, PBMC samples were collected from trial participants at day 0 and at day 28 after the second dose. The sample consisted of peripheral blood, taken on day 0 of AZD1222 vaccination. The origin of this receptor is an adult in good health.

The CDR3 here reads CASSFSSGRGADTQYF. The DNA is TGTGCCAGCAGCTTCTCTAGCGGGAGGGGCGCAGATACGCAGTATTTT. The V and J genes are TRBV7-3 and TRBJ2-3, and 12 junctional nucleotides match TRBD2. Trimming leaves V shorter by 3 bases and J shorter by 4 bases, with the junction holding 5 bases beyond the gene matches. The CDR3 numbers 16 residues from cysteine through phenylalanine. CDR3 DNA only is kept here, 48 bases in frame from base 1. Sequences SGHTA (CDR1) and FQGTGA (CDR2) are obtained from the germline V gene. Extended through the reference TRBV7-3 and TRBJ2-3 proteins, this CDR3 yields the full variable domain: GAGVSQTPSNKVTEKGKYVELRCDPISGHTALYWYRQSLGQGPEFLIYFQGTGAADDSGLPNDRFFAVRPEGSVSTLKIQRTERGDSAVYLCASSFSSGRGADTQYFGPGTRLTVL.